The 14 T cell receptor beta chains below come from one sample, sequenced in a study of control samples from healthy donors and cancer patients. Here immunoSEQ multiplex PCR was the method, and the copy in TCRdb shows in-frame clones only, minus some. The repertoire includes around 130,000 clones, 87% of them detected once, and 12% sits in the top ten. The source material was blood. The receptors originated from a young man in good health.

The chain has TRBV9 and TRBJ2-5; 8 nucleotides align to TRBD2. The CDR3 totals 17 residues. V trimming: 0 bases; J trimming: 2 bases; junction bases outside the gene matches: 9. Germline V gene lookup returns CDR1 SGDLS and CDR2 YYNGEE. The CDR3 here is CASSVALAGGGQETQYF. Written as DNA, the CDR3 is TGTGCCAGCAGCGTAGCTCTCGCGGGGGGTGGTCAAGAGACCCAGTACTTC.

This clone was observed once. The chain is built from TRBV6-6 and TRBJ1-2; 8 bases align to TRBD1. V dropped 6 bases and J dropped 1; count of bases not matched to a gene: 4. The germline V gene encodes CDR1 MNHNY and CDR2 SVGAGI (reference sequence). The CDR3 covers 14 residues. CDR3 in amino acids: CASRPGQDNYGYTF. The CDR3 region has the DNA TGTGCCAGCAGACCGGGACAGGATAACTATGGCTACACCTTC.

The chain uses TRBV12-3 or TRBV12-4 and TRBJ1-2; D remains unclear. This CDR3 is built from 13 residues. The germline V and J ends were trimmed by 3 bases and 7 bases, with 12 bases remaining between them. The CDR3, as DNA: TGTGCCAGCAGTTTGGGTCCGTACGGTGGCTACACCTTC. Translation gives CASSLGPYGGYTF.

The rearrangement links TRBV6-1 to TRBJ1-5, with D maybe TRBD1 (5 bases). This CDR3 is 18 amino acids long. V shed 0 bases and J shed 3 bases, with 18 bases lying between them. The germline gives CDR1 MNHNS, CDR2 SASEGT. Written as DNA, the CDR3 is TGTGCCAGCAGTGAAGCGATAAGGGGTGGGTCGTTCAATCAGCCCCAGCATTTT. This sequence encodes CASSEAIRGGSFNQPQHF.

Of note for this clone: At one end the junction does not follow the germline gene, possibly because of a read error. The CDR3 loop reads CASSQASVADTQYF. CDR3 bases: TGTGCCAGCAGTCAAGCTAGCGTGGCAGATACGCAGTATTTT. V gene TRBV6-1 combines with J gene TRBJ2-3, with a possible D match to TRBD2 (6 bases). The CDR3 loop spans 14 amino acids. Germline V gene sequence: CDR1 MNHNS, CDR2 SASEGT.

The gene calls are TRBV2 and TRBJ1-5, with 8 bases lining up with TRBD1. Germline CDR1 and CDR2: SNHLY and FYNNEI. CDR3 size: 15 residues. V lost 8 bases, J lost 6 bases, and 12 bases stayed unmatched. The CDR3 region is CASSINRGGVQPQHF. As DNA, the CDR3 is TGTGCCAGCTCGATAAACAGGGGGGGAGTTCAGCCCCAGCATTTT.

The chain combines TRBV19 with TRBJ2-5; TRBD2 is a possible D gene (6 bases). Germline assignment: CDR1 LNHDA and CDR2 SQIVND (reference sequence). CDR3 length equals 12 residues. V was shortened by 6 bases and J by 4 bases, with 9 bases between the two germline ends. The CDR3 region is CASRLAGETQYF. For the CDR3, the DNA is TGTGCCAGTAGACTAGCAGGAGAGACCCAGTACTTC. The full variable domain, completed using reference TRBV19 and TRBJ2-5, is DGGITQSPKYLFRKEGQNVTLSCEQNLNHDAMYWYRQDPGQGLRLIYYSQIVNDFQKGDIAEGYSVSREKKESFPLTVTSAQKNPTAFYLCASRLAGETQYFGPGTRLLVL.

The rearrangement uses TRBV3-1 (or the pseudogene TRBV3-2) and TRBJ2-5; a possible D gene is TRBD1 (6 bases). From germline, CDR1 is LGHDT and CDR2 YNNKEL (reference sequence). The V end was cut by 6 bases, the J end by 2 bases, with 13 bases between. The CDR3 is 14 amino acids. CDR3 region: CASRVRGQQETQYF. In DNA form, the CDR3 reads TGTGCCAGCAGGGTCCGTGGACAGCAAGAGACCCAGTACTTC.

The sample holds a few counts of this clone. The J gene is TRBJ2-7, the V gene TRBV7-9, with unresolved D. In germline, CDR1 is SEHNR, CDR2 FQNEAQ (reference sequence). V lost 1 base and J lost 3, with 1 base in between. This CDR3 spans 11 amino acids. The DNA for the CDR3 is TGTGCCAGCAGCTTAGACTACGAGCAGTACTTC. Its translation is CASSLDYEQYF.

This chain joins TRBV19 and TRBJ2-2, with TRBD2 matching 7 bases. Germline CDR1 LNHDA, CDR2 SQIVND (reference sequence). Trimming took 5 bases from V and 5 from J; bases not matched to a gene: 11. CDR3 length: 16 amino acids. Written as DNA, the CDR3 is TGTGCCAGTAGTTCCTACTCTCGGACTAGGACCGGGGAGCTGTTTTTT. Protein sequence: CASSSYSRTRTGELFF.

The CDR3 sequence: CSVSGLNQPQHF. The CDR3, as DNA: TGCAGCGTTTCAGGCCTCAATCAGCCCCAGCATTTT. This chain joins TRBV29-1 and TRBJ1-5; D is ambiguous. Germline V gene data show CDR1 as SQVTM and CDR2 as ANQGSEA. Trimming left V 5 bases short and J 3 bases short, with 8 bases between. This CDR3 is 12 amino acids long.

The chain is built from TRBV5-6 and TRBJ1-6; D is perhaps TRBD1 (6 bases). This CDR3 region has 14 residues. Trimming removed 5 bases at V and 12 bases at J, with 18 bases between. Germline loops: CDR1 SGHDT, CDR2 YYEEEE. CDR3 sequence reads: CASSSQGPPKPLHF. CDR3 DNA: TGTGCCAGCAGTTCCCAGGGGCCGCCTAAACCCCTCCACTTT. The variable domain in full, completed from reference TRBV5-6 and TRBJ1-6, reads DAGVTQSPTHLIKTRGQQVTLRCSPKSGHDTVSWYQQALGQGPQFIFQYYEEEERQRGNFPDRFSGHQFPNYSSELNVNALLLGDSALYLCASSSQGPPKPLHFGNGTRLTVT.

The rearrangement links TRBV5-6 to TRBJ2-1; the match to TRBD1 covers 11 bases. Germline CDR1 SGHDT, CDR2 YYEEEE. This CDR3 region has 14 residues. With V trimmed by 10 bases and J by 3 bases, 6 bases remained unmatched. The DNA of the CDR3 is TGTGCCGGGCAGGGACAGGGGGACTACAATGAGCAGTTCTTC. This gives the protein CAGQGQGDYNEQFF. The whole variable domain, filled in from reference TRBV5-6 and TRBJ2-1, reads DAGVTQSPTHLIKTRGQQVTLRCSPKSGHDTVSWYQQALGQGPQFIFQYYEEEERQRGNFPDRFSGHQFPNYSSELNVNALLLGDSALYLCAGQGQGDYNEQFFGPGTRLTVL.

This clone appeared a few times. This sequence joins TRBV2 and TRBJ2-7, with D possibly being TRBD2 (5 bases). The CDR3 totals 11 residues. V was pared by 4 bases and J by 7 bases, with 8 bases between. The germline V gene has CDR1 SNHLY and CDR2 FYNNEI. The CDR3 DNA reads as TGTGCCAGCAGTGGATGGGAGGAGCAGTACTTC. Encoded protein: CASSGWEEQYF.